These 5 T cell receptor beta chains originate from one sample sequenced in a study of blood T cell repertoires in COVID-19. Here immunoSEQ multiplex PCR was the method, and the copy in TCRdb shows in-frame clones only, minus some. Of about 250,000 clones in the sample, 70% to 90% were seen once. Sequences were obtained from peripheral blood. The receptors were gathered from a man aged 18 to 30 with active or convalescent COVID-19.

The chain is built from TRBV18 and TRBJ2-7, with a possible D match to TRBD2 (6 bases). V lost 6 bases and J lost 3, with 12 bases in between. Per germline, CDR1 KGHSH and CDR2 LQKENI. The CDR3 sequence is 13 residues long. As DNA, the CDR3 is TGTGCCAGCTCCGGGGGAATTGACTACGAGCAGTACTTC. It translates to CASSGGIDYEQYF.

In this sample, this clone turned up a few times. The genes are TRBV2 and TRBJ2-6; D is ambiguous. The germline V and J ends were trimmed by 5 bases and 0 bases, with 11 bases remaining between them. The germline CDR1 and CDR2 sequences are SNHLY and FYNNEI. This CDR3 contains 16 residues. CDR3: CASSLGPVSGANVLTF. CDR3 in DNA: TGTGCCAGCAGTTTGGGCCCGGTCTCTGGGGCCAACGTCCTGACTTTC.

The chain has TRBV7-9 and TRBJ1-2; 9 bases are a match to TRBD1. V was pared by 6 bases and J by 5 bases, with 10 bases of the junction left unmatched. Germline V gene data show CDR1 as SEHNR and CDR2 as FQNEAQ (reference sequence). The CDR3 spans 15 residues. The CDR3 DNA is TGTGCCAGCAGATCAATCCGGGACAGGGATTATGGCTACACCTTC. Amino acids: CASRSIRDRDYGYTF.

The CDR3 sequence is CASSAIQGAGIGEQYF. As DNA, the CDR3 is TGTGCCAGCAGCGCTATCCAGGGGGCTGGGATAGGCGAGCAGTACTTC. J is TRBJ2-7 and V is TRBV28; 8 nucleotides match TRBD1. The V and J ends lost 6 bases and 6 bases, in that order; junction bases with no gene match: 16. Per the germline V gene, CDR1 is MDHEN and CDR2 is SYDVKM. CDR3 length equals 16 residues. Full variable domain (outside the CDR3, taken from reference TRBV28 and TRBJ2-7): DVKVTQSSRYLVKRTGEKVFLECVQDMDHENMFWYRQDPGLGLRLIYFSYDVKMKEKGDIPEGYSVSREKKERFSLILESASTNQTSMYLCASSAIQGAGIGEQYFGPGTRLTVT.

This clone was counted only a few times. J is TRBJ2-7 and V is TRBV11-2; a possible D gene is TRBD2 (6 bases). V was trimmed by 2 bases and J by 3 bases, leaving 14 bases between them. Germline CDR1 and CDR2: SGHAT and FQNNGV. This CDR3 is 15 amino acids long. The chain's CDR3 is CASSLRGSPVYEQYF. In DNA form, the CDR3 reads TGTGCCAGCAGCTTACGGGGGAGTCCCGTCTACGAGCAGTACTTC.